The 9 T cell receptor beta chains reported below all come from one sample, sequenced in a study of quantifying T cell responses using KT2 cells. The overall study: TCR alpha and beta constant-region primers primed reverse transcription of RNA.

A single-stranded UMI oligo with SP2 sequence was ligated to cDNA 3' ends. First-round PCR used about 4 cycles and beta primers RC1.1 and RC1.2 covering TRBC1 and TRBC2. A single record per CDR3 protein comes from TCRdb applying MiXCR to the UMI-ligation and nested PCR reads. There are over 55,000 distinct CDR3 sequences in the sample; over 9% occur only once, and roughly 9% lies in the top ten. Sequenced sample: PBMCs spiked with cells of the T cell clone KT2. The receptors originated from a human donor.

This clonotype appeared many times. This rearrangement joins TRBV7-9 to TRBJ1-6; D unclear. The CDR3 has 13 amino acids. Trimming took off 1 base at V and 8 bases at J, with 6 bases between the two ends. The germline CDR1 and CDR2 sequences are SEHNR and FQNEAQ (reference sequence). CDR3 nucleotides: TGTGCCAGCAGCTTAGACCTCGATTCACCCCTCCACTTT. It translates to CASSLDLDSPLHF. Filled out from reference TRBV7-9 and TRBJ1-6, the complete variable domain reads DTGVSQNPRHKITKRGQNVTFRCDPISEHNRLYWYRQTLGQGPEFLTYFQNEAQLEKSRLLSDRFSAERPKGSFSTLEIQRTEQGDSAMYLCASSLDLDSPLHFGNGTRLTVT.

The rearrangement joins TRBV12-3 or TRBV12-4 to TRBJ2-3; no reliable D call. The CDR3 covers 15 residues. Trimming left V 3 bases short and J 2 bases short, with 12 bases between. Here the CDR3 DNA reads TGTGCCAGCAGTTTTTTCGGCAGACTCACAGATACGCAGTATTTT. As protein: CASSFFGRLTDTQYF.

The chain couples TRBV20-1 to TRBJ1-1; D may be TRBD1 (6 bases). The CDR3 extends over 14 amino acids. Trimming cost V 6 bases and J 0 bases, with 14 bases left between them. Germline CDR1 is DFQATT and CDR2 is SNEGSKA (reference sequence). CDR3 region: CSANTGIVNTEAFF. The CDR3 region has the DNA TGCAGTGCCAATACAGGGATAGTGAACACTGAAGCTTTCTTT.

The rearrangement joins TRBV29-1 to TRBJ2-3; 8 bases agree with TRBD2. The CDR3 consists of 13 residues. CDR1 is SQVTM, CDR2 ANQGSEA, per germline. V was pared by 2 bases and J by 3 bases, with 1 base of the junction left unmatched. CDR3 DNA: TGCAGCGTTGAAAGCGGGAGTACAGATACGCAGTATTTT. It is translated as CSVESGSTDTQYF.

This clonotype has at least ten counts. This chain uses TRBV6-6 with TRBJ2-3; TRBD2 aligns across 13 bases. V trimming: 0 bases; J trimming: 6 bases; junction bases outside the gene matches: 0. The germline CDR1 and CDR2 sequences are MNHNY and SVGAGI (reference sequence). This CDR3 spans 15 amino acids. As DNA, the CDR3 is TGTGCCAGCAGTTACTCACTAGCGGGAGGGGATACGCAGTATTTT. Translated, it gives CASSYSLAGGDTQYF.

V usage is TRBV5-1 and J usage is TRBJ1-1; D gene uncertain. Trimming removed 2 bases at V and 5 bases at J, with 13 bases between. Germline V CDR1 and CDR2: SGHRS, YFSETQ. The CDR3 consists of 14 residues. The CDR3 loop reads CASSFDTPVTEAFF. The CDR3 nucleotides are TGCGCCAGCAGCTTTGACACCCCGGTGACTGAAGCTTTCTTT.

This rearrangement joins TRBV9 to TRBJ2-1; 8 positions match TRBD1. The germline V gene has CDR1 SGDLS and CDR2 YYNGEE. V lost 4 bases to trimming and J lost 10 bases; unmatched junction nucleotides: 10. The CDR3 loop spans 14 amino acids. The CDR3: CASSLLTGGVEQFF. The CDR3 DNA follows: TGTGCCAGCAGCTTACTAACAGGGGGTGTAGAGCAGTTCTTC. Filled out from reference TRBV9 and TRBJ2-1, the complete variable domain reads DSGVTQTPKHLITATGQRVTLRCSPRSGDLSVYWYQQSLDQGLQFLIQYYNGEERAKGNILERFSAQQFPDLHSELNLSSLELGDSALYFCASSLLTGGVEQFFGPGTRLTVL.

V is TRBV27 and J is TRBJ1-5, with D unclear. The CDR3 is 15 residues long. V gave up 5 bases and J gave up 4 bases, with 15 bases separating them. CDR1 and CDR2 (germline): MNHEY, SMNVEV (reference sequence). CDR3 sequence reads: CASSPIPPRNQPQHF. The CDR3 DNA reads TGTGCCAGCAGTCCCATCCCCCCCAGAAATCAGCCCCAGCATTTT.

This clonotype was seen a handful of times. This chain uses TRBV27 with TRBJ1-2; D perhaps matches TRBD1 (6 bases). Germline V lookup: CDR1 MNHEY, CDR2 SMNVEV (reference sequence). The CDR3 covers 12 residues. Deletions cut 6 bases from V and 5 bases from J, with 10 bases between. The CDR3 sequence is CASSMTGYGYTF. CDR3 DNA: TGTGCCAGCAGCATGACAGGATATGGCTACACCTTC.